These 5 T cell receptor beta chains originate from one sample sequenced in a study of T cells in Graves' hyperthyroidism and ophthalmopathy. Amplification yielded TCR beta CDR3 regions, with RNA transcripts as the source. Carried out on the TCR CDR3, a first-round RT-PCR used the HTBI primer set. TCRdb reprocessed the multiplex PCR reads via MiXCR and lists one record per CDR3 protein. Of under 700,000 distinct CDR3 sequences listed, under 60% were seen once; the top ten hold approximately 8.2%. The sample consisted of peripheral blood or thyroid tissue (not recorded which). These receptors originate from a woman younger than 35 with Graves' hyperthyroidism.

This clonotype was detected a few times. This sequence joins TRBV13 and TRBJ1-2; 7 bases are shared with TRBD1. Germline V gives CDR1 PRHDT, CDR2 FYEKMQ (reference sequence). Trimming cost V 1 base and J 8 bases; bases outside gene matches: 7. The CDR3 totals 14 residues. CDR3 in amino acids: CASSLAEGADGYTF. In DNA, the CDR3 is TGTGCCAGCAGCTTAGCCGAGGGGGCGGACGGCTACACCTTC.

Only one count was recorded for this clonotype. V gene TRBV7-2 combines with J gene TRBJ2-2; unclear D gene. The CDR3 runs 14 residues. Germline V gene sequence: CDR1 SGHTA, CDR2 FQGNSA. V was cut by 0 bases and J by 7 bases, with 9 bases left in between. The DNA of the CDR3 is TGTGCCAGCAGCTTAGCGGTGGTCGGCGGGGAGCTGTTTTTT. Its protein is CASSLAVVGGELFF.

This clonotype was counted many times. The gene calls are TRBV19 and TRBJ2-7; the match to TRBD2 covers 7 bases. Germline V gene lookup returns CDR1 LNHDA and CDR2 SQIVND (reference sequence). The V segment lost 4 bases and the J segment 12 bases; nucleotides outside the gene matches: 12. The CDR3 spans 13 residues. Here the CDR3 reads CASSRSGNPPRYF. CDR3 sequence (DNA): TGTGCCAGTAGTAGGAGCGGGAATCCGCCCAGGTACTTC. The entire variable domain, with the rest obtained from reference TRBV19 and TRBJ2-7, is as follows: DGGITQSPKYLFRKEGQNVTLSCEQNLNHDAMYWYRQDPGQGLRLIYYSQIVNDFQKGDIAEGYSVSREKKESFPLTVTSAQKNPTAFYLCASSRSGNPPRYFGPGTRLTVT.

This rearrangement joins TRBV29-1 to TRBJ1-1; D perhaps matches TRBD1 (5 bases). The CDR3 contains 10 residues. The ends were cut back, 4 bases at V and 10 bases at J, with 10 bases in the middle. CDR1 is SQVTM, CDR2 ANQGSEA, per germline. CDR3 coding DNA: TGCAGCGTTGCCCGGGACGCAGCTTTCTTT. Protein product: CSVARDAAFF.

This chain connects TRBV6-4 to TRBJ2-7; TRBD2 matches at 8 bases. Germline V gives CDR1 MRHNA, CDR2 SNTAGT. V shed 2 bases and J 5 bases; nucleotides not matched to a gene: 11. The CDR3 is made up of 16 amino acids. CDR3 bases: TGTGCCAGCAGTGACCAAGCGGGAGAGTTGTTCAACGAGCAGTACTTC. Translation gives CASSDQAGELFNEQYF.